This TCR beta chain emerged from a study of CD8+ T cells in alopecia areata. Sequencing relied on a cDNA template that was reverse transcribed from extracted RNA. Using immunoSEQ multiplex PCR, the repertoire was profiled, and TCRdb retains in-frame clones only, with some absent. The sample contains fewer than 200,000 clones, 50% to 70% of which appear only once. CDR3 length: 15 residues. Germline loops: CDR1 SNHLY, CDR2 FYNNEI. The V segment lost 8 bases and the J segment 4 bases; nucleotides outside the gene matches: 12. Source: CD4+ T cells sorted from blood, taken at week 0. The chain recombines TRBV2 with TRBJ1-1; TRBD1 matches 8 bases. The origin of this receptor is a human donor with alopecia areata. CDR3 protein: CASRLPQGGATEAFF. CDR3 bases: TGTGCCAGCCGTTTACCACAGGGGGGGGCCACTGAAGCTTTCTTT.